This T cell receptor (beta chain) was observed in a study of beta chain features in type 1 diabetes. Overall study results and limits: In all four CD4+ subsets, TCRB CDR3 length was significantly, moderately reduced in type 1 diabetes.

Since all of the isolated RNA was reverse transcribed, expressed TCRB transcripts were what got sequenced. Only in-frame clones appear in the TCRdb table, and some are missing; sequencing was by immunoSEQ multiplex PCR. This sample has nearly 700,000 clones, with 13% found just once. This CDR3 contains 15 residues. Trimming cost V 4 bases and J 8 bases, with 20 bases left between them. The germline gives CDR1 MNHNS, CDR2 SASEGT. Details on this clone: Its antigen is still unknown.

The chain links TRBV6-1 to TRBJ1-1; D is unresolved. This sequence originates from a man aged 18-30 years with type 1 diabetes. The sequenced material came from naive CD4+ T cells from blood. CDR3 loop: CASSGMGSFPREAFF. The DNA for the CDR3 is TGTGCCAGCAGTGGAATGGGATCGTTCCCAAGGGAAGCTTTCTTT.